The clone carrying this T cell receptor beta chain was found many times. Its antigen is not identified. This sample is drawn from a study of CD8 T cells in ankylosing spondylitis. In germline, CDR1 is SGHDT, CDR2 YYEEEE. Trimming removed 5 bases at V and 3 bases at J, with 18 bases between. This CDR3 has 15 residues. TCRdb ran MiXCR on the 5' RACE reads and lists one entry per CDR3 protein. Here the sample spans tens of thousands of distinct CDR3 sequences, about 8.1% being singletons. Regarding the study as a whole: Reported data indicate significant enrichment of disease-linked clones within matched ankylosing spondylitis synovial fluid. What appeared characteristic of ankylosing spondylitis blood was a TCR beta motif of eight highly homologous variants. Earlier reports found some motif variants in synovial fluid and blood in reactive arthritis.

This TCR came from a male donor with ankylosing spondylitis. The specimen sequenced was blood, either unsorted or a sorted T cell fraction (not recorded which). The gene calls are TRBV5-6 and TRBJ2-7; D call uncertain. DNA of the CDR3: TGTGCCAGCAGTGACATCGAAGCACCGGACTACGAGCAGTACTTC. Translation: CASSDIEAPDYEQYF.